These 30 T cell receptor beta chains originate from one sample sequenced in a study of vaccination and CD4 T cells after COVID-19. With the Oncomine TCR Beta short-read assay, DNA from cultured CD4+ T cells was sequenced. In TCRdb, the PCR reads were re-called with MiXCR into one record per CDR3 protein. The table has 9,500 to 15,000 distinct CDR3 sequences, over 50% seen once. Their recognized antigens are unknown. The treatment was: 10-day PBMC culture with coronavirus spike peptide pools or control peptides (ViraFEST assay). The sample was CD4+ T cells from blood, cultured in vitro. These receptors came from a human donor who had recovered from COVID-19.

This chain connects TRBV19 to TRBJ2-7; 7 bases fit TRBD2. Losses at the gene ends were 1 base for V and 2 bases for J; bases not matched to a gene: 17. Germline V gene lookup returns CDR1 LNHDA and CDR2 SQIVND (reference sequence). This CDR3 comprises 19 residues. The CDR3 spells CASSIVGHLGQRGTYEQYF. Here the CDR3 DNA reads TGTGCCAGTAGTATAGTAGGCCACCTTGGCCAGCGGGGTACCTACGAGCAGTACTTC.

The chain employs TRBV5-5 and TRBJ1-4, with 7 bases lining up with TRBD1. CDR1 and CDR2 from the germline V gene are SGHKS and YYEKEE (reference sequence). The length of the CDR3 is 14 residues. Trimming removed 6 bases from V and 8 bases from J; junction bases left unmatched: 10. The CDR3 loop reads CASTNRDSGEKLFF. The CDR3 DNA reads TGTGCCAGCACCAACCGGGACAGTGGGGAAAAACTGTTTTTT.

This clonotype showed up just once. This chain links TRBV6-2 or TRBV6-3 with TRBJ2-7; 7 bases fit TRBD2. V gave up 7 bases and J gave up 2 bases; unmatched junction bases: 8. Germline-derived CDR1 and CDR2 are MNHEY and SVGEGT. The CDR3 runs 14 residues. DNA of the CDR3: TGTGCCAGCACCGGGACTACCCCTACCTACGAGCAGTACTTC. It yields the protein CASTGTTPTYEQYF.

V gene TRBV7-2 combines with J gene TRBJ2-3; tentatively, D is TRBD1 or TRBD2 (5 bases each). The CDR3 totals 13 residues. Germline lookup yields CDR1 SGHTA and CDR2 FQGNSA. The ends were cut back, 5 bases at V and 6 bases at J, with 12 bases in the middle. This CDR3 reads CASSPGRRDTQYF. CDR3 nucleotide sequence: TGTGCCAGCAGCCCGGGGCGGAGGGATACGCAGTATTTT.

This clonotype was detected only a few times. V gene TRBV27 combines with J gene TRBJ2-7; 9 bases are shared with TRBD1. The V gene's germline CDR1 is MNHEY and CDR2 SMNVEV (reference sequence). V shed 7 bases and J 3 bases; nucleotides not matched to a gene: 7. This CDR3 has 14 amino acids. CDR3 residues: CASKRTTGGYEQYF. The CDR3 bases are TGTGCCAGCAAGCGAACGACAGGGGGCTACGAGCAGTACTTC.

This chain joins TRBV12-3 or TRBV12-4 and TRBJ1-5, with 9 bases aligning to TRBD1. V was pared by 6 bases and J by 4 bases, with 4 bases of the junction left unmatched. The CDR3 covers 14 residues. The CDR3: CASSRTGVNQPQHF. DNA of the CDR3: TGTGCCAGCAGCCGGACAGGGGTGAATCAGCCCCAGCATTTT.

J is TRBJ1-1 and V is TRBV3-1; a weak D match, TRBD1 (5 bases). The CDR3 runs to 14 residues. Germline V gene lookup returns CDR1 LGHDT and CDR2 YNNKEL (reference sequence). V gave up 2 bases and J gave up 4 bases, with 11 bases separating them. CDR3 nucleotides: TGTGCCAGCAGCCAAAGGGATAGGGGCACTGAAGCTTTCTTT. Encoded protein: CASSQRDRGTEAFF.

V is TRBV4-1 and J is TRBJ1-4; a weak D match, TRBD1 (6 bases). CDR1 is MGHRA, CDR2 YSYEKL, per germline. CDR3 size: 16 residues. With 1 base removed from V and 5 bases from J, the gap between germline ends came to 14 bases. The CDR3, as DNA: TGCGCCAGCAGCCAAGGGGGGGCGAGGGTAAATGAAAAACTGTTTTTT. Its protein product is CASSQGGARVNEKLFF.

The table lists this clonotype with a few counts. V is TRBV20-1 and J is TRBJ2-1; 11 positions match TRBD2. This CDR3 spans 14 amino acids. Germline V lookup: CDR1 DFQATT, CDR2 SNEGSKA (reference sequence). The V and J ends lost 0 bases and 9 bases, in that order; junction bases with no gene match: 4. The CDR3 DNA reads TGCAGTGCTAGAGATAGCGGGGGGGCCATTGAGCAGTTCTTC. Protein sequence: CSARDSGGAIEQFF.

This chain uses TRBV6-5 with TRBJ1-2; 7 bases align to TRBD1. Germline CDR1 is MNHEY and CDR2 is SVGAGI. The CDR3 contains 14 residues. V lost 3 bases to trimming and J lost 2 bases; unmatched junction nucleotides: 3. The CDR3 DNA reads as TGTGCCAGCAGTTATGGGGGACAGAACTATGGCTACACCTTC. Translating it yields CASSYGGQNYGYTF.

The chain links TRBV19 to TRBJ1-1; the D gene is possibly TRBD1 (6 bases). CDR1 is LNHDA and CDR2 is SQIVND in the germline V gene (reference sequence). The CDR3 runs 13 residues. The V and J ends lost 6 bases and 5 bases respectively, with 13 bases between them. Here the CDR3 reads CASREQGRTEAFF. CDR3 coding DNA: TGTGCCAGTAGGGAACAGGGAAGAACTGAAGCTTTCTTT.

This CDR3 is CASTRLGAEAFF. CDR3 nucleotides: TGTGCCAGTACCCGCCTCGGGGCTGAAGCTTTCTTT. V gene TRBV19 combines with J gene TRBJ1-1, with unresolved D. The V end lost 7 bases, the J end lost 6 bases, and 12 bases lay between the germline ends. The CDR3 length is 12 residues. Germline CDR1 and CDR2: LNHDA and SQIVND (reference sequence).

The chain joins TRBV25-1 to TRBJ1-1; no clear D gene. CDR1 MGHDK and CDR2 SYGVNS come from the germline V gene. Trimming left V 3 bases short and J 2 bases short, with 4 bases between. The CDR3 totals 12 residues. The DNA for the CDR3 is TGTGCCAGCAGTGACCTAAACACTGAAGCTTTCTTT. Residues: CASSDLNTEAFF.

This chain connects TRBV6-5 to TRBJ1-2, with D possibly matching TRBD1 (5 bases). Germline CDR1 MNHEY, CDR2 SVGAGI. Trimming cost V 0 bases and J 3 bases, with 14 bases left between them. The CDR3 extends over 16 amino acids. Written as DNA, the CDR3 is TGTGCCAGCAGTTACTCGGGACCACGGGGGGACTATGGCTACACCTTC. This encodes CASSYSGPRGDYGYTF.

This clonotype was seen more than once but under ten times. DNA of the CDR3: TGTGCCAGCACCCCACTAAGGGACGGTCAGCCCCAGCATTTT. Translated: CASTPLRDGQPQHF. The genes are TRBV6-1 and TRBJ1-5; tentatively, D is TRBD1 (5 bases). Germline V gene data show CDR1 as MNHNS and CDR2 as SASEGT. The length of the CDR3 is 14 residues. The V gene lost 7 bases and the J gene lost 6 bases, with 16 bases spanning the gap.

The chain links TRBV27 to TRBJ2-5, with a possible D match to TRBD2 (5 bases). Trimming left V 5 bases short and J 2 bases short, with 12 bases between. Germline V lookup: CDR1 MNHEY, CDR2 SMNVEV (reference sequence). The CDR3 length is 14 residues. The CDR3 spells CASSPRTGQETQYF. In DNA form, the CDR3 reads TGTGCCAGCAGTCCCCGGACGGGGCAAGAGACCCAGTACTTC.

This chain links TRBV6-1 with TRBJ1-2; D is ambiguous. From germline, CDR1 is MNHNS and CDR2 SASEGT. The CDR3 runs to 13 residues. V lost 4 bases and J lost 4, with 10 bases in between. The CDR3 reads CASSARQTYGYTF. The CDR3 region has the DNA TGTGCCAGCAGTGCTCGACAAACCTATGGCTACACCTTC.

This clonotype showed up just once. This chain uses TRBV2 with TRBJ2-7; 8 bases agree with TRBD1. The CDR3 length is 14 residues. Losses at the gene ends were 6 bases for V and 2 bases for J; bases not matched to a gene: 6. Germline loops: CDR1 SNHLY, CDR2 FYNNEI. CDR3 nucleotides: TGTGCCAGCAGGGGGGACAGGTCCACCTACGAGCAGTACTTC. Translated, it gives CASRGDRSTYEQYF.

The V gene is TRBV27, the J gene TRBJ1-1; D gene unclear. Germline CDR1 is MNHEY and CDR2 is SMNVEV (reference sequence). Trimming shortened V by 4 bases and J by 5 bases, and 17 bases separated the two germline ends. The CDR3 contains 15 residues. Written as DNA, the CDR3 is TGTGCCAGCAGTTCCCCAACATCCCCGTATACTGAAGCTTTCTTT. Translated, it gives CASSSPTSPYTEAFF.

The rearrangement joins TRBV6-5 to TRBJ1-1; a weak D match, TRBD1 (5 bases). The CDR3 totals 17 residues. Germline CDR1 reads MNHEY; CDR2 reads SVGAGI. V was trimmed by 2 bases and J by 7 bases, leaving 23 bases between them. CDR3 nucleotide sequence: TGTGCCAGCAGTTACCCCCGACAGAGGGGAAATGGCGGTGAAGCTTTCTTT. Amino acids: CASSYPRQRGNGGEAFF.

The table lists this clonotype with a count of one. The chain links TRBV18 to TRBJ2-3; D might be TRBD2 (5 bases). The CDR3 sequence is 16 residues long. Between the trimmed V and J ends, which lost 3 bases and 2 bases, there was a span of 15 bases. The germline CDR1 and CDR2 sequences are KGHSH and LQKENI. CDR3 protein: CASSPLQAGPTDTQYF. Here the CDR3 DNA reads TGTGCCAGCTCACCCCTCCAGGCGGGTCCCACAGATACGCAGTATTTT.

The genes are TRBV28 and TRBJ1-5, with D unclear. This CDR3 region has 12 residues. In germline, CDR1 is MDHEN, CDR2 SYDVKM. V lost 5 bases, J lost 7 bases, and 9 bases lay in between. The DNA of the CDR3 is TGTGCCAGCAGTACAACCGACCAGCCCCAGCATTTT. Translating it yields CASSTTDQPQHF.

The rearrangement uses TRBV20-1 and TRBJ2-7; 9 positions agree with TRBD1. The germline CDR1 and CDR2 sequences are DFQATT and SNEGSKA (reference sequence). J gave up 6 bases and V 3 bases, and 12 bases lay outside the gene matches. CDR3 size: 15 residues. The CDR3, as DNA: TGCAGTGCTAGGCATGCCCGGGACAGGGCTGGCGAGCAGTACTTC. Translating gives CSARHARDRAGEQYF.

This rearrangement joins TRBV6-1 to TRBJ1-1; D gene uncertain. Germline loops: CDR1 MNHNS, CDR2 SASEGT. V lost 4 bases to trimming and J lost 4 bases, with 10 bases between them. CDR3 length: 13 residues. CDR3 in DNA: TGTGCCAGCAGTGTGGAGGCAAGCACTGAAGCTTTCTTT. Protein product: CASSVEASTEAFF.

The V gene is TRBV6-1, the J gene TRBJ2-1; D possibly corresponds to TRBD1 (5 bases). The germline V gene has CDR1 MNHNS and CDR2 SASEGT. The CDR3 sequence is 13 residues long. V lost 5 bases, J lost 3 bases, and 8 bases lay in between. The CDR3 nucleotides are TGTGCCAGCAGTAACCAGGGCTACAATGAGCAGTTCTTC. This codes for CASSNQGYNEQFF.

V gene TRBV6-1 combines with J gene TRBJ2-3; 11 positions agree with TRBD1. The CDR3 runs to 18 residues. Germline trimming cut 6 bases from V and 3 bases from J; bases unmatched to any gene: 14. Germline V gene lookup returns CDR1 MNHNS and CDR2 SASEGT. Here the CDR3 DNA reads TGTGCCAGCAGGCGGACAGGGGGCGCCCTAGCGGCTACAGATACGCAGTATTTT. Translating gives CASRRTGGALAATDTQYF.

This CDR3 is CASTTGTGNYEQYF. CDR3 DNA sequence: TGTGCCAGCACCACAGGGACAGGGAACTACGAGCAGTACTTC. The chain is built from TRBV6-6 and TRBJ2-7; 9 bases agree with TRBD1. The CDR3 is made up of 14 amino acids. Trimming at V came to 7 bases and at J to 3 bases, leaving 7 bases not matched to a gene. Germline CDR1 is MNHNY and CDR2 is SVGAGI (reference sequence).

This chain connects TRBV7-2 to TRBJ1-2; D remains ambiguous. V lost 4 bases to trimming and J lost 4 bases, with 10 bases between them. Germline CDR1 reads SGHTA; CDR2 reads FQGNSA. The CDR3 has 13 amino acids. The DNA of the CDR3 is TGTGCCAGCAGCTCGACACAATTCTATGGCTACACCTTC. Its translation is CASSSTQFYGYTF. The full variable domain, rest sourced from reference TRBV7-2 and TRBJ1-2, is GAGVSQSPSNKVTEKGKDVELRCDPISGHTALYWYRQSLGQGLEFLIYFQGNSAPDKSGLPSDRFSAERTGGSVSTLTIQRTQQEDSAVYLCASSSTQFYGYTFGSGTRLTVV.

This clonotype was seen a few times. The gene calls are TRBV11-3 and TRBJ1-6; D is ambiguous. Trimming removed 5 bases at V and 0 bases at J, with 11 bases between. CDR3 length: 16 residues. The germline CDR1 and CDR2 sequences are SGHNT and YENEEA. The CDR3 DNA follows: TGTGCCAGCAGCCCGGGGAGGAGCTCCTATAATTCACCCCTCCACTTT. Translation: CASSPGRSSYNSPLHF. The full variable domain, rest sourced from reference TRBV11-3 and TRBJ1-6, is EAGVVQSPRYKIIEKKQPVAFWCNPISGHNTLYWYLQNLGQGPELLIRYENEEAVDDSQLPKDRFSAERLKGVDSTLKIQPAELGDSAVYLCASSPGRSSYNSPLHFGNGTRLTVT.

J is TRBJ2-7 and V is TRBV7-2; D gene ambiguous. Germline V CDR1 and CDR2: SGHTA, FQGNSA. V dropped 0 bases and J dropped 4 bases, with 19 bases sitting between them. The CDR3 length is 17 residues. Written as DNA, the CDR3 is TGTGCCAGCAGCTTAGCGCTTGGTGGTTCGGGCGGTTACGAGCAGTACTTC. Its protein is CASSLALGGSGGYEQYF.